This is a list of T cell receptor beta chains from one sample in a study of shared clonotypes between healthy human individuals. Sequencing used immunoSEQ multiplex PCR; TCRdb keeps in-frame clones, though not all of them. The repertoire holds roughly 500,000 clones, with around 96% as singletons. Sequencing was carried out using naive CD4+ T cells sorted from blood. These receptors were obtained from a woman aged 30 to 39 in good health. The CDR3 runs from the conserved cysteine through the conserved F or W. The size field is filled for only some rows; it gives once, few, many or a size class.

NA,15,TRBV5-1,CASSQGTGARDTQYF
NA,11,TRBV29-1,CSVQGAGEAFF
NA,14,TRBV5-1,CASSSRSGRLEQYF
NA,13,TRBV28,CASSLGQLYGYTF
NA,11,TRBV19,CASSNSIEQYF
NA,13,TRBV28,CASSRDDRYEQYF
NA,14,TRBV6-5,CASGRGGMDTEAFF
NA,14,TRBV4-1,CASSQDPRDTEAFF
once,13,TRBV10-2,CASSERTTAEAFF
NA,16,TRBV5-1,CASSPSRGGTNEKLFF
NA,19,TRBV4-1,CASSQVLVRRDRGSYEQYF
NA,15,TRBV2,CASSSNRGTNEKLFF
once,16,TRBV29-1,CSAAKQAGEVGYEQYF
NA,14,TRBV13,CAGATQGGHNEQFF
NA,15,TRBV7-3,CASSRTPGQVYEQYF
NA,15,TRBV6-1,CASSEELADYNEQFF
NA,12,TRBV28,CASDGLNTEAFF
NA,18,TRBV10-3,CAISEPGTSGGRTYEQYF
NA,15,TRBV11-3,CASSRGLAESDEQFF
NA,13,TRBV14,CASSGDRASPLHF
NA,13,TRBV15,CATSRDPPDEQFF
NA,13,TRBV7-3,CASSLRVAGELFF
NA,17,TRBV18,CASSPRVHGQGVGGYTF
NA,17,TRBV30,CAWRPGQGVGGANVLTF
NA,16,TRBV5-4,CASSLVGTSASYEQYF
NA,16,TRBV18,CASSPPGGSSYNEQFF
NA,14,TRBV18,CASSPTGGSYEQYF
NA,13,TRBV5-1,CASSTWTGDEAFF
NA,16,TRBV11-2,CASSFLGGREGYEQYF
once,14,TRBV28,CASSSAGGVYEQYF
once,14,TRBV11-2,CASSTGVLNYGYTF
NA,16,TRBV10-3,CAISDPGTGGSYEQYF
NA,14,TRBV7-2,CASSLGVDFYEQYF
NA,13,TRBV2,CASSGGALYGYTF
NA,16,TRBV27,CASIPPAGGPSYEQYF
NA,11,TRBV9,CASSDRGELFF
NA,11,TRBV2,CASSEEETQYF
NA,15,TRBV10-3,CAISESPEGMKTQYF
NA,16,TRBV13,CASSKRTGGYREKLFF
once,14,TRBV19,CASRVVAGSHGYTF
NA,15,TRBV7-9,CAGMKGTSGANVLTF
NA,15,TRBV6-1,CASSTDTDMNTEAFF
NA,17,TRBV7-9,CASSSDLRDKSQQPQHF
NA,14,TRBV18,CASSPLGGGTEAFF
NA,13,TRBV29-1,CSAFGQERNEQFF
NA,12,TRBV5-1,CASSTQGDGYTF
NA,11,TRBV30,CAWSVGYEQYF
NA,13,TRBV11-2,CASSLVNRYEQYF
NA,17,TRBV23-1,CASSQSGCGRCADTQYF
NA,14,TRBV28,CASSLGGVNEKLFF
NA,15,TRBV28,CASRTPGTGSREQYF
once,19,TRBV28,CASSSPGLAGLNPYNEQFF
NA,17,TRBV5-1,CASSLVRTAGGVETQYF
NA,15,TRBV10-2,CASTRTSGTYNEQFF
NA,16,TRBV10-3,CAISESPGRRSEEQYF